This TCR beta chain was captured by sequencing in a study of T-cell reconstitution after alpha-beta-depleted transplantation in children. Note on this clonotype: Its antigen is undetermined.

V dropped 5 bases and J dropped 2 bases, with 13 bases sitting between them. This CDR3 is built from 14 residues. Points from the study as a whole: The origin of alpha-beta T cells about two months after transplant was reportedly several hundred expanded graft clones.

A library of TCRbeta sequences, prepared with unique molecular identifiers, was generated. TCRdb re-analysed the PCR reads in MiXCR, keeping a single row per CDR3 protein. The data show about 220,000 distinct CDR3 sequences, about 15% seen once. The receptor comes from a male patient under 10 years old who had a stem cell transplant for acute lymphoblastic leukemia, so the T cells may come from the graft donor. This rearrangement joins TRBV12-3 or TRBV12-4 to TRBJ2-7; D gene uncertain. This specimen was PBMCs, mostly from graft donor cells, taken 360 days after TCRalphabeta/CD19-depleted stem cell transplant. This CDR3 reads CASSVSRRTYEQYF. The CDR3 bases are TGTGCCAGCAGTGTAAGCAGGAGAACCTACGAGCAGTACTTC.